This is a list of T cell receptor beta chains from one sample in a study of T cell repertoires in cytomegalovirus infection. TCRdb re-analysed the reads in MiXCR, keeping a single row per CDR3 protein. The table shows about 920,000 distinct CDR3 sequences, with around 29% occurring only once. Antigen specificity for these receptors is unknown. The sequences come from cultured CD8+ T cells from PBMCs, collected from culture after CMV antigen stimulation. The receptors were sampled from a human donor in good health (CMV status not recorded). Some clones in this sample may be carry-over from other donors' samples. Both conserved end residues are part of each CDR3. Each record gives: clone size, J gene, D gene, V gene, CDR3 protein, CDR3 DNA. A D gene is named only where the DNA matches it firmly. A row's size may be missing; if present it is once, few, many or a size class.

NA,TRBJ2-6,NA,TRBV15,CVTIPRLIGSGANVLTF,TGTGTCACCATCCCAAGACTTATAGGTTCTGGGGCCAACGTCCTGACTTTC
few,TRBJ2-1,NA,TRBV20-1,CSARSRYGEQFF,TGCAGTGCTAGGAGTCGGTACGGTGAGCAGTTCTTC
many,TRBJ2-5,TRBD2,TRBV7-2,CASSLVPSGGASETQYF,TGTGCCAGCAGCTTAGTCCCTAGCGGGGGGGCTTCGGAGACCCAGTACTTC
NA,TRBJ2-5,NA,TRBV4-1,CASSQDPGAQETQYF,TGCGCCAGCAGCCAAGATCCGGGGGCCCAAGAGACCCAGTACTTC
NA,TRBJ2-3,NA,TRBV2,CASSDGEPTDTQYF,TGTGCCAGCAGTGACGGGGAACCCACAGATACGCAGTATTTT
NA,TRBJ2-5,TRBD2,TRBV9,CASSVGGTSAETQYF,TGTGCCAGCAGCGTAGGAGGTACTAGCGCTGAGACCCAGTACTTC
few,TRBJ2-2,NA,TRBV4-3,CASSQFGAPTGELFF,TGCGCCAGCAGCCAGTTCGGGGCCCCCACCGGGGAGCTGTTTTTT
NA,TRBJ2-1,NA,TRBV6-5,CASSPELWTESYNEQFF,TGTGCCAGCAGTCCCGAGCTATGGACCGAGTCCTACAATGAGCAGTTCTTC
few,TRBJ1-3,NA,TRBV7-9,CASSLEDVRMGNTIYF,TGTGCCAGCAGCTTAGAAGACGTCCGGATGGGAAACACCATATATTTT
few,TRBJ2-2,TRBD2,TRBV10-2,CASNPSGGNTGELFF,TGCGCCAGCAACCCTTCGGGGGGGAACACCGGGGAGCTGTTTTTT
NA,TRBJ1-1,NA,TRBV2,CASRMDNTEAFF,TGTGCCAGCAGAATGGACAACACTGAAGCTTTCTTT
many,TRBJ1-6,TRBD1,TRBV7-6,CASSSNDREIISPLHF,TGTGCCAGCAGCTCAAACGACAGGGAAATCATTTCACCCCTCCACTTT
NA,TRBJ1-1,NA,TRBV9,CASSVAKVNTEAFF,TGTGCCAGCAGCGTAGCTAAGGTGAACACTGAAGCTTTCTTT
NA,TRBJ2-5,TRBD2,TRBV2,CANPVVAGTQETQYF,TGTGCCAATCCGGTGGTAGCGGGGACACAAGAGACCCAGTACTTC
NA,TRBJ2-1,NA,TRBV9,CASSVDGADYYNEQFF,TGTGCCAGCAGCGTAGACGGGGCGGACTACTACAATGAGCAGTTCTTC
NA,TRBJ1-1,NA,TRBV15,CATSGWNTEAFF,TGTGCCACCAGCGGGTGGAACACTGAAGCTTTCTTT
NA,TRBJ2-5,NA,TRBV7-6,CASSFGRFEKETQYF,TGTGCCAGCAGCTTTGGCCGCTTCGAAAAAGAGACCCAGTACTTC